This is a list of T cell receptor beta chains from one sample in a study of cytomegalovirus exposure and HLA in healthy donors. Generated by immunoSEQ multiplex PCR, the TCRdb table keeps only in-frame clones and is missing some. The sample includes 150,000 to 200,000 clones, 71% of them seen just once. Sequenced input: PBMCs. The receptors were gathered from a girl under 18 in good health and CMV-seronegative. The CDR3 runs from the conserved cysteine through the conserved F or W. The D gene is left open where the match is weak. Size is stated for part of the rows, as once, few or many counts, or as a class when the clone is expanded.

>few|TRBV7-9|TRBJ2-2|TRBD1
CASSRDRETGELFF
TGTGCCAGCAGCCGGGACAGGGAAACCGGGGAGCTGTTTTTT
>-|TRBV7-9|TRBJ1-1|TRBD1
CASSPRRQGGAEAFF
TGTGCCAGCAGCCCAAGGCGGCAGGGGGGCGCTGAAGCTTTCTTT
>-|TRBV4-1|TRBJ1-5|-
CASSAGLLEPQHF
TGCGCCAGCAGCGCGGGCCTCCTTGAGCCCCAGCATTTT
>-|TRBV18|TRBJ2-3|TRBD2
CASSPPGAGGATDTQYF
TGTGCCAGCTCACCACCGGGAGCGGGGGGGGCCACAGATACGCAGTATTTT
>-|TRBV5-1|TRBJ1-1|TRBD1
CASSPGGGAETEAFF
TGCGCCAGCAGCCCGGGAGGGGGCGCGGAAACTGAAGCTTTCTTT
>once|TRBV7-9|TRBJ1-2|TRBD1
CASSLLRQGDLFYGYTF
TGTGCCAGCAGCTTACTACGACAGGGTGACCTCTTCTATGGCTACACCTTC
>-|TRBV27|TRBJ2-7|-
CASSSQGDEQYF
TGTGCCAGCAGTTCACAGGGCGACGAGCAGTACTTC
>-|TRBV7-7|TRBJ2-7|-
CASSLATSREPYEQYF
TGTGCCAGCAGCTTAGCGACATCCAGGGAACCCTACGAGCAGTACTTC
>-|TRBV2|TRBJ1-6|TRBD1
CASRGTGAYNSPLHF
TGTGCCAGCAGGGGGACAGGTGCCTATAATTCACCCCTCCACTTT
>few|TRBV9|TRBJ2-2|TRBD2
CASSVLAGNTGELFF
TGTGCCAGCAGCGTTCTAGCGGGAAACACCGGGGAGCTGTTTTTT
>-|TRBV29-1|TRBJ1-2|TRBD1
CSVEVQGTGNYGYTF
TGCAGCGTTGAAGTCCAAGGGACAGGCAACTATGGCTACACCTTC
>-|TRBV9|TRBJ2-1|TRBD2
CASSLAGSSSYNEQFF
TGTGCCAGCAGCTTAGCGGGGTCGAGCTCCTACAATGAGCAGTTCTTC
>-|TRBV9|TRBJ2-5|TRBD2
CASSPGGPGLETQYF
TGTGCCAGCAGCCCGGGGGGGCCAGGTCTGGAGACCCAGTACTTC
>-|TRBV19|TRBJ1-3|-
CASSRQVTISGNTIYF
TGTGCCAGTAGCCGACAGGTCACTATCTCTGGAAACACCATATATTTT
>-|TRBV7-9|TRBJ2-1|TRBD1
CASSLVGQGAHNEQFF
TGTGCCAGCAGCTTAGTAGGTCAGGGGGCCCACAATGAGCAGTTCTTC
>-|TRBV30|TRBJ1-3|TRBD1
CACGQGLSSGNTIYF
TGTGCCTGTGGACAGGGCCTGTCCTCTGGAAACACCATATATTTT
>few|TRBV29-1|TRBJ1-1|-
CSVDVGRGTEAFF
TGCAGCGTTGATGTGGGTAGGGGAACTGAAGCTTTCTTT
>-|TRBV19|TRBJ2-4|-
CASRQPTTGSLKNIQYF
TGTGCCAGTAGGCAACCCACTACAGGGAGCTTGAAAAACATTCAGTACTTC
>few|TRBV19|TRBJ1-3|-
CASSMGLSGNTIYF
TGTGCCAGTAGTATGGGGCTTTCTGGAAACACCATATATTTT
>-|TRBV5-1|TRBJ1-1|TRBD1
CASSFREGATEAFF
TGCGCCAGCAGCTTTCGCGAGGGGGCCACTGAAGCTTTCTTT
>-|TRBV5-1|TRBJ1-2|TRBD1
CASSATGGAGGYTF
TGCGCCAGCAGCGCCACAGGGGGCGCCGGTGGCTACACCTTC
>-|TRBV5-1|TRBJ1-2|-
CASSLGEVSNYGYTF
TGCGCCAGCAGCTTGGGAGAAGTCTCTAACTATGGCTACACCTTC
>-|TRBV7-8|TRBJ1-6|-
CASRGGGGSPYNSPLHF
TGTGCCAGCCGAGGGGGGGGCGGGAGTCCCTATAATTCACCCCTCCACTTT
>-|TRBV7-8|TRBJ1-1|TRBD1
CASSGPTGVNTEAFF
TGTGCCAGCAGCGGCCCTACAGGGGTGAACACTGAAGCTTTCTTT
>-|TRBV18|TRBJ1-6|-
CASSIEASPLHF
TGTGCCAGCTCTATTGAGGCCTCACCCCTCCACTTT
>-|TRBV4-1|TRBJ1-4|-
CASSQVGGTNEKLFF
TGCGCCAGCAGCCAAGTCGGGGGAACTAATGAAAAACTGTTTTTT
>-|TRBV5-1|TRBJ2-6|-
CASSGPGQAPSGANVLTF
TGCGCCAGCAGCGGACCGGGACAAGCCCCCTCTGGGGCCAACGTCCTGACTTTC
>-|TRBV21-1|TRBJ2-7|-
CASSKAGRRCEQYF
TGTGCCAGCAGCAAAGCGGGGAGGCGCTGCGAGCAGTACTTC